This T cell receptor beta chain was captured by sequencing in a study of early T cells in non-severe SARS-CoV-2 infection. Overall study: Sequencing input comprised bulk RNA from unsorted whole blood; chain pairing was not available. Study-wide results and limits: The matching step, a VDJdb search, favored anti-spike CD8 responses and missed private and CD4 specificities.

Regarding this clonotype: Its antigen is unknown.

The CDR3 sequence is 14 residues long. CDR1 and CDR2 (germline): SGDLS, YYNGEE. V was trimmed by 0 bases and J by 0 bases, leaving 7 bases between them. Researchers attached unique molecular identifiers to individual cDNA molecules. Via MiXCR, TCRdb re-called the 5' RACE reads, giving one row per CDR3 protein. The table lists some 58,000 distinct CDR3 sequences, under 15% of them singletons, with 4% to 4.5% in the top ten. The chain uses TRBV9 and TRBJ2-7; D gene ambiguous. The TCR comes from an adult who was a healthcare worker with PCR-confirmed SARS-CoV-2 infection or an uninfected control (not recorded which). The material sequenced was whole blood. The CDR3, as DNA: TGTGCCAGCAGCGTAGAACCCTACTCCTACGAGCAGTACTTC. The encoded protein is CASSVEPYSYEQYF.